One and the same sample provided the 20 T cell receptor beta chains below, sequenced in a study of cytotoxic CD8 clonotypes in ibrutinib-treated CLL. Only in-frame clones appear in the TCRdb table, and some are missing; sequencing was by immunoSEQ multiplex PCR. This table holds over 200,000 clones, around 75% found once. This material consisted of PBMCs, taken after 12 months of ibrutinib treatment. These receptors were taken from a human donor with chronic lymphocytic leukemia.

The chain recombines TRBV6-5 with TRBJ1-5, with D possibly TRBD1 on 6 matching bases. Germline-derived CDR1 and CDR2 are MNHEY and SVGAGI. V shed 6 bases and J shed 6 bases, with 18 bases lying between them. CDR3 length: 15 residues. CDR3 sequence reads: CASSSKTGVRQPQHF. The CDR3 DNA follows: TGTGCCAGCAGCTCGAAGACAGGCGTACGTCAGCCCCAGCATTTT.

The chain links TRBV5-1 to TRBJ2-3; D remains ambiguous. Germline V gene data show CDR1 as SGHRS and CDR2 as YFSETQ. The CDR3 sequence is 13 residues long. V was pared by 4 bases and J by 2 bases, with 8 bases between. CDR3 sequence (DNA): TGCGCCAGCAGCGGGTGGGACACAGATACGCAGTATTTT. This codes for CASSGWDTDTQYF.

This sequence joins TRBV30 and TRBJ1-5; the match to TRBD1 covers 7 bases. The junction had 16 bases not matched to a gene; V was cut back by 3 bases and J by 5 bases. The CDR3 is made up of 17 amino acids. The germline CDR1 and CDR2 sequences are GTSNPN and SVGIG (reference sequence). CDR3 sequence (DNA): TGTGCCTGGAGCGGGGGACAGTGGGTAAATGACGATCAGCCCCAGCATTTT. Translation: CAWSGGQWVNDDQPQHF.

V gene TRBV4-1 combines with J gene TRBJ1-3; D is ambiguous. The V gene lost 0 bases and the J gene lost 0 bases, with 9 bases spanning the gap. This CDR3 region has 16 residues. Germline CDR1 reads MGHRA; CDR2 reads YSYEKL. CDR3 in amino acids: CASSQDRRLSGNTIYF. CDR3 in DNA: TGCGCCAGCAGCCAAGATCGAAGGCTCTCTGGAAACACCATATATTTT.

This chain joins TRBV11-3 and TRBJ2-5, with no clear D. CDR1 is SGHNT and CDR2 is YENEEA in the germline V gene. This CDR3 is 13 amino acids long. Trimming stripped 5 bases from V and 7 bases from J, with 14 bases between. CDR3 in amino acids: CASSPDPVGTQYF. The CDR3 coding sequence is TGTGCCAGCAGCCCGGATCCTGTTGGGACCCAGTACTTC. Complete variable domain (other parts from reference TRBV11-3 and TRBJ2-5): EAGVVQSPRYKIIEKKQPVAFWCNPISGHNTLYWYLQNLGQGPELLIRYENEEAVDDSQLPKDRFSAERLKGVDSTLKIQPAELGDSAVYLCASSPDPVGTQYFGPGTRLLVL.

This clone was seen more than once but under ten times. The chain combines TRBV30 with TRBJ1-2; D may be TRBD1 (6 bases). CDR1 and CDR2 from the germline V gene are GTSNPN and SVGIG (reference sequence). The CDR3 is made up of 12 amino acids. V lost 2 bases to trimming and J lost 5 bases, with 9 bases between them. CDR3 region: CAWSNREYGYTF. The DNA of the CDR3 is TGTGCCTGGAGTAACAGGGAGTATGGCTACACCTTC.

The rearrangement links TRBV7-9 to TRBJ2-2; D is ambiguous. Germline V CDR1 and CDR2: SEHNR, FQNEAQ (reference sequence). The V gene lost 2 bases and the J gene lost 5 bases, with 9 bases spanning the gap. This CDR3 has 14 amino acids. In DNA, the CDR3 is TGTGCCAGCAGCTTAACGTTTATAACCGGGGAGCTGTTTTTT. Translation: CASSLTFITGELFF. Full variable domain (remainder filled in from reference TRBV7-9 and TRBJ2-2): DTGVSQNPRHKITKRGQNVTFRCDPISEHNRLYWYRQTLGQGPEFLTYFQNEAQLEKSRLLSDRFSAERPKGSFSTLEIQRTEQGDSAMYLCASSLTFITGELFFGEGSRLTVL.

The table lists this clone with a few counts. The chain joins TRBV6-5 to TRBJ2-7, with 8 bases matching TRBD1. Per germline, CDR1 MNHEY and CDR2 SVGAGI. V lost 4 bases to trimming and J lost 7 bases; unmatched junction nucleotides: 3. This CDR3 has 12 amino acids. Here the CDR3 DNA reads TGTGCCAGCAGTTTTGGACAGGGTGAGCAGTACTTC. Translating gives CASSFGQGEQYF.

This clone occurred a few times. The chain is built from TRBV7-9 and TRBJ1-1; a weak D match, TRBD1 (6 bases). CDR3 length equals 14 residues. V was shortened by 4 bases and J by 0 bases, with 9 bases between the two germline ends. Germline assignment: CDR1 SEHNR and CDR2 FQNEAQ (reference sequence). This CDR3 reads CASSWTAVNTEAFF. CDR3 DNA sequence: TGTGCCAGCAGCTGGACAGCGGTGAACACTGAAGCTTTCTTT. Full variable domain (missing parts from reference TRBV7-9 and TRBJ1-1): DTGVSQNPRHKITKRGQNVTFRCDPISEHNRLYWYRQTLGQGPEFLTYFQNEAQLEKSRLLSDRFSAERPKGSFSTLEIQRTEQGDSAMYLCASSWTAVNTEAFFGQGTRLTVV.

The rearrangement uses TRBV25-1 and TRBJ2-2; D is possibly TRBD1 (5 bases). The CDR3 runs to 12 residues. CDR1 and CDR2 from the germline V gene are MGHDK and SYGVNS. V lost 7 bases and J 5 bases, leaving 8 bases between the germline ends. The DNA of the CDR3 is TGTGCCAGCAATAAGGGGACCGGGGAGCTGTTTTTT. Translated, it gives CASNKGTGELFF.

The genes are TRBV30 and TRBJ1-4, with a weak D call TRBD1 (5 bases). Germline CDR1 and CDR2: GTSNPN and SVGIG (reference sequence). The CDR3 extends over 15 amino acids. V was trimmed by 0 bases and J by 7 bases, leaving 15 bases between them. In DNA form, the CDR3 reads TGTGCCTGGAGTGTAGGGGTAGGGGCTGGTGAAAAACTGTTTTTT. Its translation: CAWSVGVGAGEKLFF.

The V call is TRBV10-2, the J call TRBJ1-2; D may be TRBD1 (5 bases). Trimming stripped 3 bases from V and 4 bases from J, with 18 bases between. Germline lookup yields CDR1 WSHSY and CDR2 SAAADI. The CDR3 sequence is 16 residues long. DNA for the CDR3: TGCGCCAGCAGTGATAAATCGACAGTTCGAAGCTATGGCTACACCTTC. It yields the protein CASSDKSTVRSYGYTF.

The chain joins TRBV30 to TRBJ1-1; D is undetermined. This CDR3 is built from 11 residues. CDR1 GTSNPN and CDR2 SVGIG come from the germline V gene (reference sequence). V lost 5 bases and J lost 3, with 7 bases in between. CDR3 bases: TGTGCCTGGGTTTCGTACACTGAAGCTTTCTTT. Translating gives CAWVSYTEAFF.

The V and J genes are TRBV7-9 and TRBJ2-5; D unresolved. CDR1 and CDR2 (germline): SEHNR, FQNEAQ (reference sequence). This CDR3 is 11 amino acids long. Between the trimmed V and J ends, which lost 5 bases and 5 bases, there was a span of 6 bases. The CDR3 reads CASSLQETQYF. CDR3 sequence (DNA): TGTGCCAGCAGCCTCCAGGAGACCCAGTACTTC. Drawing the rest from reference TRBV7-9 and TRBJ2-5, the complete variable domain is DTGVSQNPRHKITKRGQNVTFRCDPISEHNRLYWYRQTLGQGPEFLTYFQNEAQLEKSRLLSDRFSAERPKGSFSTLEIQRTEQGDSAMYLCASSLQETQYFGPGTRLLVL.

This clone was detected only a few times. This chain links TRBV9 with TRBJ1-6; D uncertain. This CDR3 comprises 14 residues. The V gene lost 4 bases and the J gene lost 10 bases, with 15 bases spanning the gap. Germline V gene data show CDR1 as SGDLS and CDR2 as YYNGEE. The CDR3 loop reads CASSRTGGESPLHF. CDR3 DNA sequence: TGTGCCAGCAGCAGGACGGGTGGTGAGTCACCCCTCCACTTT.

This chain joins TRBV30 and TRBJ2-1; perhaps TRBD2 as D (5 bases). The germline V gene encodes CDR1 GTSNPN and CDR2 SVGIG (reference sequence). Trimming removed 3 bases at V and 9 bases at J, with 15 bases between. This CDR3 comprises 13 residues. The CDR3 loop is CAWSPRRVAEQFF. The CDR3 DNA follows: TGTGCCTGGAGCCCCCGGCGGGTGGCTGAGCAGTTCTTC.

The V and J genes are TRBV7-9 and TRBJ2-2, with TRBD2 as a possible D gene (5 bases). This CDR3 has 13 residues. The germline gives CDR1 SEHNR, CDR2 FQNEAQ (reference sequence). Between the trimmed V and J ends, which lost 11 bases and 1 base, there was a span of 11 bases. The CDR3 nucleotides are TGTGCCGGTAGCGATAAGAACACCGGGGAGCTGTTTTTT. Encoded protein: CAGSDKNTGELFF.

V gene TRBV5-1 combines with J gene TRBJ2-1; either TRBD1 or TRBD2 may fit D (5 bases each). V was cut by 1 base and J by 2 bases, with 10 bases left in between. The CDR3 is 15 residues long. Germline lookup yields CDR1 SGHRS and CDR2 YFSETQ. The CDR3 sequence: CASSLLGTTYNEQFF. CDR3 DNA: TGCGCCAGCAGCTTGCTTGGGACGACCTACAATGAGCAGTTCTTC.

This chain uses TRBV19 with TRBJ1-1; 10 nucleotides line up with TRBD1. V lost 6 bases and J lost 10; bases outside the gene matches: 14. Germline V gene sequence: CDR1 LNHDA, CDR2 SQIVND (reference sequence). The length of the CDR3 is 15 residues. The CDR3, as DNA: TGTGCCAGTAGAGAGACCGGGACAGGGGTGTTCAGAGCTTTCTTT. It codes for CASRETGTGVFRAFF.

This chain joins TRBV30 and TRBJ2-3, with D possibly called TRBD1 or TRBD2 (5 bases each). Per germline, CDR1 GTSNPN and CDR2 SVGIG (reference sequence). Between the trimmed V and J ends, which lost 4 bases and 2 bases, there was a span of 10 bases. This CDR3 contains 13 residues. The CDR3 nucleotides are TGTGCCTGGACTAGAGGGGCCACAGATACGCAGTATTTT. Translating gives CAWTRGATDTQYF.